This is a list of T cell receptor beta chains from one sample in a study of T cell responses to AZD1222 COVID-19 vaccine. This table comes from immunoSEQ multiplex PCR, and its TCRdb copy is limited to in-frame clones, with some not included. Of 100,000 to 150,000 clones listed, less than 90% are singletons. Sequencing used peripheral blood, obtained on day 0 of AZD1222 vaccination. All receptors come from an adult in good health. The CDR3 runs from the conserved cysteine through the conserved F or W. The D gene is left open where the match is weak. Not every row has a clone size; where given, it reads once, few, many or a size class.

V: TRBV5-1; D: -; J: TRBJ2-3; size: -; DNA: TGCGCCAGCAGCTTGTTGAGCAGAGATGCAGATACGCAGTATTTT; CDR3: CASSLLSRDADTQYF
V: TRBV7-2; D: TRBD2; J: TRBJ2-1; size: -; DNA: TGTGCCAGCAGCCCCCAGACTAGCGCCGGTCACAATGAGCAGTTCTTC; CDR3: CASSPQTSAGHNEQFF
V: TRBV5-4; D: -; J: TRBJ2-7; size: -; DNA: TGTGCCAGCAAGGATGGCGGGACCGCCTACGAGCAGTACTTC; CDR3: CASKDGGTAYEQYF
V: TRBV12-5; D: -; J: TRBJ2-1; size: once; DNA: TGTGCTAGTGGCTGGGGAAGCTCCTACAATGAGCAGTTCTTC; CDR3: CASGWGSSYNEQFF
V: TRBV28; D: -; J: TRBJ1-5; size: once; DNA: TGTGCCACGCGACAGTATAGCAATCAGCCCCAGCATTTT; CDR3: CATRQYSNQPQHF
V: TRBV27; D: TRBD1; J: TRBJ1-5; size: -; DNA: TGTGCCAGCAGCACAGCCCTGACAGGGGTTCGCAATCAGCCCCAGCATTTT; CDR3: CASSTALTGVRNQPQHF
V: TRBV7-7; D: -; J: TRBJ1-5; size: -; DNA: TGTGCCAGCAGCTCATCGAGGACACGATTCAATCAGCCCCAGCATTTT; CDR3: CASSSSRTRFNQPQHF
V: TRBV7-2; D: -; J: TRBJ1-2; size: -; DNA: TGTGCCAGCAGCTTTCAGGGTTTTGACTATGGCTACACCTTC; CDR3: CASSFQGFDYGYTF
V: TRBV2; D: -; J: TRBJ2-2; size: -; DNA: TGTGCCAGCAGTGAACAGAACACCGGGGAGCTGTTTTTT; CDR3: CASSEQNTGELFF
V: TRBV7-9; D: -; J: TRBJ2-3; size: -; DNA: TGTGCCAGCCTTATTCGGGGGCCCCCGAGAGATACGCAGTATTTT; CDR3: CASLIRGPPRDTQYF
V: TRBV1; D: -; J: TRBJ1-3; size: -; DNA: TGCACCAGCAGCCAAGTACCCTGGACGGGCTCTGGAAACACCATATATTTT; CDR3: CTSSQVPWTGSGNTIYF
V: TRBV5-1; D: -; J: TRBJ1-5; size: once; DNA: TGCGCCAGCAGCTATACAGGGTTGGGTCAGCCCCAGCATTTT; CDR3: CASSYTGLGQPQHF
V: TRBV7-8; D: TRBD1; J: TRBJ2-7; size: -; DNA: TGTGCCAGCAGCTTAGAGGGACAGGGTCCCTACGAGCAGTACTTC; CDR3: CASSLEGQGPYEQYF
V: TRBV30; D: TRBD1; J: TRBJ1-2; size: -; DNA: TGTGCCTGGAGTGGACAGGGGTTATGGTTTGGCTACACCTTC; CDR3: CAWSGQGLWFGYTF
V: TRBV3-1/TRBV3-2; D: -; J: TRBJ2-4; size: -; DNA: TGTGCCAGCAGCCAAGAAAGGGGACGGTGGGCCATTCAGTACTTC; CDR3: CASSQERGRWAIQYF
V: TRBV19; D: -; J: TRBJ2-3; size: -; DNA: TGTGCCAGTAGTATAGGCGGATTGGGGACGCAGGTGTCCACAGATACGCAGTATTTT; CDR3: CASSIGGLGTQVSTDTQYF
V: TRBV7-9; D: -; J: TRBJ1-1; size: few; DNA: TGTGCCAGCAGCTCACAGGGCCGGACTGAAGCTTTCTTT; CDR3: CASSSQGRTEAFF
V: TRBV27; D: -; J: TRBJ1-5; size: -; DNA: TGTGCCAGCAGTAACAGGGATGCCTCCAATCAGCCCCAGCATTTT; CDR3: CASSNRDASNQPQHF
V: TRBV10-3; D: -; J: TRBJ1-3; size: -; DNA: TGTGCCATCAACCTCGGACAGACCAGCTCTGGAAACACCATATATTTT; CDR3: CAINLGQTSSGNTIYF